These 14 T cell receptor beta chains came from one sample sequenced in a study of response to subunit inactivated influenza vaccine. TCRdb itself ran the RT-PCR reads through MiXCR, one entry per CDR3 protein. Seen here are about 800,000 distinct CDR3 sequences, over 20% observed once, and the top ten hold more than 8.5%. The material sequenced was PBMCs from blood, taken about 5 days after vaccination. The receptors here all came from a man over 45 who received an inactivated influenza vaccine.

This clonotype was found once. The chain recombines TRBV11-2 with TRBJ2-4; D might be TRBD1 or TRBD2, each matching 6 bases. This CDR3 has 15 residues. V was shortened by 2 bases and J by 0 bases, with 8 bases between the two germline ends. Germline CDR1 reads SGHAT; CDR2 reads FQNNGV. This CDR3 is CASSLRGLAKNIQYF. The DNA of the CDR3 is TGTGCCAGCAGCTTACGGGGGCTAGCCAAAAACATTCAGTACTTC.

The chain has TRBV5-6 and TRBJ2-5, with D unclear. CDR1 is SGHDT and CDR2 is YYEEEE in the germline V gene. Trimming took off 6 bases at V and 0 bases at J, with 9 bases between the two ends. The CDR3 is 13 amino acids. The CDR3 here is CASKPHNQETQYF. The CDR3 nucleotides read TGTGCCAGCAAACCACACAACCAAGAGACCCAGTACTTC. The variable domain in full, with the rest retrieved from reference TRBV5-6 and TRBJ2-5, is DAGVTQSPTHLIKTRGQQVTLRCSPKSGHDTVSWYQQALGQGPQFIFQYYEEEERQRGNFPDRFSGHQFPNYSSELNVNALLLGDSALYLCASKPHNQETQYFGPGTRLLVL.

This clonotype was seen only a few times. V usage is TRBV5-6 and J usage is TRBJ2-7; D is uncertain. CDR3 length: 14 residues. CDR1 SGHDT and CDR2 YYEEEE come from the germline V gene. With 0 bases removed from V and 3 bases from J, the gap between germline ends came to 10 bases. CDR3 sequence (DNA): TGTGCCAGCAGCTTGGGTCTGAAGGGCTACGAGCAGTACTTC. Translation gives CASSLGLKGYEQYF.

This clonotype was counted a few times. This chain links TRBV3-1 with TRBJ2-3, with 7 positions matching TRBD1. The CDR3 loop spans 16 amino acids. CDR1 LGHDT and CDR2 YNNKEL come from the germline V gene (reference sequence). The trim removed 4 bases at V and 4 bases at J, leaving 11 bases unmatched. The CDR3 region is CASSLPTGIGADTQYF. The CDR3 DNA is TGTGCCAGCAGCCTACCGACAGGGATAGGCGCAGATACGCAGTATTTT.

At least ten counts were recorded for this clonotype. The CDR3 region is CASSLQGQFYEQYF. The DNA of the CDR3 is TGCGCCAGCAGCTTGCAGGGACAGTTCTACGAGCAGTACTTC. The chain employs TRBV5-1 and TRBJ2-7; 7 bases are a match to TRBD1. Trimming at V came to 1 base and at J to 3 bases, leaving 4 bases not matched to a gene. Germline lookup yields CDR1 SGHRS and CDR2 YFSETQ. The CDR3 covers 14 residues.

This clonotype appeared a single time. This chain links TRBV27 with TRBJ2-2, with D perhaps being TRBD1 or TRBD2 (6 bases each). CDR3 length equals 14 residues. Germline-derived CDR1 and CDR2 are MNHEY and SMNVEV (reference sequence). V was cut by 7 bases and J by 6 bases, with 15 bases left in between. The CDR3 DNA is TGTGCCAGCAACCTGGTGGGGGGCTCCGGGGAGCTGTTTTTT. Protein product: CASNLVGGSGELFF.

The genes are TRBV12-3 or TRBV12-4 and TRBJ1-1; D possibly corresponds to TRBD1 (6 bases). The CDR3 totals 14 residues. The V end was cut by 3 bases, the J end by 3 bases, with 11 bases between. CDR3 sequence: CASSFRGLDTEAFF. In DNA form, the CDR3 reads TGTGCCAGCAGTTTCAGGGGATTAGACACTGAAGCTTTCTTT.

The chain uses TRBV5-1 and TRBJ2-5, with D perhaps assigned TRBD1 or TRBD2 (5 bases each). Germline CDR1 reads SGHRS; CDR2 reads YFSETQ. This CDR3 contains 13 residues. V gave up 5 bases and J gave up 4 bases, with 12 bases separating them. This CDR3 reads CASRPGTTETQYF. The CDR3 DNA reads TGCGCCAGCAGACCCGGGACGACAGAGACCCAGTACTTC. Combining the CDR3 with reference TRBV5-1 and TRBJ2-5 gives the whole variable domain KAGVTQTPRYLIKTRGQQVTLSCSPISGHRSVSWYQQTPGQGLQFLFEYFSETQRNKGNFPGRFSGRQFSNSRSEMNVSTLELGDSALYLCASRPGTTETQYFGPGTRLLVL.

This clonotype was seen ten or more times. The genes are TRBV5-1 and TRBJ2-7; maybe TRBD1 (6 bases). CDR1 is SGHRS and CDR2 is YFSETQ in the germline V gene. This CDR3 is built from 13 residues. With 4 bases removed from V and 4 bases from J, the gap between germline ends came to 12 bases. CDR3 in amino acids: CASSLLGAYEQYF. The CDR3 nucleotides read TGCGCCAGCAGCCTGCTGGGGGCTTACGAGCAGTACTTC.

This clonotype came up a few times. The J gene is TRBJ2-7, the V gene TRBV7-2; 10 nucleotides match TRBD1. In germline, CDR1 is SGHTA, CDR2 FQGNSA. The CDR3 length is 13 residues. The V segment lost 9 bases and the J segment 4 bases; nucleotides outside the gene matches: 6. For the CDR3, the DNA is TGTGCCAGTAGACAGGGGGCTAGGTACGAGCAGTACTTC. It codes for CASRQGARYEQYF.

This chain connects TRBV10-3 to TRBJ2-1; 7 bases align to TRBD2. J gave up 6 bases and V 2 bases, and 7 bases lay outside the gene matches. Germline values: CDR1 ENHRY, CDR2 SYGVKD. The CDR3 runs to 15 residues. Here the CDR3 reads CAISEGGSVVNEQFF. The CDR3 region has the DNA TGTGCCATCAGTGAGGGCGGGAGTGTAGTCAATGAGCAGTTCTTC.

This sequence joins TRBV6-2 or TRBV6-3 and TRBJ2-7; 9 positions match TRBD1. Germline V gene lookup returns CDR1 MNHEY and CDR2 SVGEGT. The trim removed 6 bases at V and 3 bases at J, leaving 6 bases unmatched. This CDR3 comprises 14 residues. The CDR3 nucleotides are TGTGCCAGCAGACTTGGACAGGGGAGCTACGAGCAGTACTTC. It encodes CASRLGQGSYEQYF.

The chain links TRBV7-6 to TRBJ1-1, with D unclear. The CDR3 is 12 residues long. V lost 4 bases and J lost 4, with 7 bases in between. Germline V gene sequence: CDR1 SGHVS, CDR2 FNYEAQ. The CDR3 region has the DNA TGTGCCAGCAGCTCACTCCGCACTGAAGCTTTCTTT. As protein: CASSSLRTEAFF.

This chain joins TRBV7-9 and TRBJ2-1, with 7 bases matching TRBD2. J lost 5 bases, V lost 6 bases, and 10 bases had no gene match. CDR3 length equals 15 residues. Germline CDR1 reads SEHNR; CDR2 reads FQNEAQ (reference sequence). DNA for the CDR3: TGTGCCAGCAGACCAAATCTAGCGGACAACAATGAGCAGTTCTTC. Protein sequence: CASRPNLADNNEQFF.